This record covers a single T cell receptor beta chain. CDR1 LNHDA and CDR2 SQIVND come from the germline V gene (reference sequence). This CDR3 spans 14 amino acids. Trimming shortened V by 6 bases and J by 3 bases, and 11 bases separated the two germline ends. The data derive from a study of technical replicates of blood from several donors. The table came from immunoSEQ multiplex PCR; TCRdb's copy has only in-frame clones and leaves some out. The repertoire holds 60,000 to 95,000 clones, about nine tenths seen once, with 0.37% in the top ten. The origin of this receptor is a human donor in good health. Some clones in this sample may be carry-over from other donors' samples. This rearrangement joins TRBV19 to TRBJ1-4; no reliable D call. The sequencing input was T cells isolated from PBMCs. DNA for the CDR3: TGTGCCAGTAGAGTAGGCAGCGCTAATGAAAAACTGTTTTTT. It codes for CASRVGSANEKLFF.